This T cell receptor (beta chain) was documented in a study of CD8+ T cells in alopecia areata listed by TCRdb under 2018. Some background on the complete study: The treated patients, all with moderate-to-severe alopecia areata, were enrolled in an open-label pilot trial of oral tofacitinib given at 5 to 10 mg twice daily. Tofacitinib was administered for 6 to 18 months, and 6 months of follow-up off drug were then conducted to assess delayed response and recurrence. High-throughput TCRbeta sequencing was used to examine T cell clonal expansion in alopecia areata in both the C3H/HeJ mouse model and human patients. In humans, TCRbeta sequencing was performed on scalp tissue and on sorted CD4+ and CD8+ peripheral blood T cells from healthy controls and from patients with patchy or totalis/universalis alopecia areata. Biopsies were taken from tofacitinib-treated patients at baseline and at 4 and 24 weeks of treatment, and a later scalp biopsy was taken in several of the tofacitinib-treated patients. Scalp clonality was compared among normal scalp (n=4), patchy alopecia areata scalp (n=8), and alopecia totalis/universalis scalp (n=8). RNA was extracted with the PAXgene miRNA kit for fixed scalp, the miRNeasy kit for PBMCs, and the RNeasy kit for mouse skin. TCRbeta CDR3 regions were amplified by immunoSEQ multiplex PCR with 35 Vbeta forward and 13 Jbeta reverse primers. Findings and caveats that apply to the study as a whole: Shared TCR sequences between patients were less evident than in mice, which may be partly attributable to HLA diversity in the patient population. Unlike mouse skin, which is dominated by gammadelta T cells, normal human skin has resident alphabeta T cells that are also sequenced, and this complicates analysis of the scalp TCR repertoire. Lesional scalp, especially in alopecia totalis/universalis, showed higher clonality and more expanded CD8+ clones than normal scalp, suggesting antigenic drive.

As for this clone: It has no known antigen specificity. No base-level quality is on record; no much larger clone is a single base apart.

The method was the immunoSEQ multiplex PCR assay. RNA was extracted from all samples and reverse transcribed into cDNA as template for TCR sequencing. First-strand cDNA was synthesized using SuperScript III with a 2:1 mix of oligo-dT and random hexamers. A synthetic immune receptor repertoire was used to measure amplification bias, and any remaining bias was corrected computationally. Regarding the original processing steps: After raw reads were preprocessed to remove errors, the CDR3 was defined following IMGT conventions as running from the conserved cysteine to phenylalanine. Clonality was computed as 1 minus the Shannon entropy, with the entropy normalized by log2 of the number of productive unique TCRs. CD4 or CD8 identity of scalp clones was inferred by cross-referencing scalp TCRbeta sequences with sorted blood CD4 and CD8 repertoires. TCRdb re-hosts the immuneACCESS table, in-frame sequences only. Its copies lack some clones; in the studies checked, an unresolved V gene accounts for under half of them, and the cause for the rest is not known. V and J calls and clone size follow that table, whereas D and trimming were derived from the DNA. The sample has fewer than 100,000 clones on record, around two fifths of them singletons. 0.75% to 0.9% of the sample is held by the ten biggest clonotypes.

CDR1 and CDR2 are read off the germline V gene as SGHAT and FQNNGV. The CDR3 contains 14 residues, cysteine and phenylalanine counted. Of the read, only the CDR3 DNA is kept; its 42 bases are in frame from base 1. V gives up 0 bases and J gives up 5 bases, and the segment between their germline ends measures 10 bases. From alopecia areata patients, peripheral blood was collected along with lesional scalp punch biopsies. PBMCs were isolated by density centrifugation and stained for CD3, CD4 and CD8, and CD4+ and CD8+ T cells were sorted on a FACSAria. The sample comprised CD4+ T cells sorted from blood. This sequence was found in a human donor with alopecia areata. The chain is made from TRBV11-2 and TRBJ1-1; the D gene cannot be named for sure. The CDR3 protein: CASSLDWGSTEAFF. The sequenced DNA is TGTGCCAGCAGCTTAGATTGGGGATCAACTGAAGCTTTCTTT.